Included here is one TCR beta chain sequence, with context. This clonotype showed up just a few times. Its antigen is currently not known. Base quality data are lacking; no much larger clone is found one base away. Sequences ENHRY (CDR1) and SYGVKD (CDR2) are obtained from the germline V gene. V loses 0 bases at its end and J loses 7 bases; junction bases beyond the gene matches: 4. From its cysteine to its phenylalanine, the CDR3 spans 15 amino acids. CDR3 DNA is the only sequence kept; it has 45 bases, read in frame from the first base. The record originates from a study of blood T cells in healthy people across ages (dated by TCRdb to the mid-2010s). Context from the whole study: In model experiments, template switching captured roughly one uniquely barcoded TCR beta cDNA molecule for every two T cells. The study measured age-related changes in TCR beta repertoire diversity using deep sequencing normalized with unique cDNA molecular identifiers. The donors were split into four age groups: young (average around 15 years), middle-aged (around 40), aged (62) and long-lived (approximately 80). Donors of different ages were randomly distributed across sequencing lanes to avoid experimental bias. For two donors (one aged 18 to 30 and one aged 80 or older), the study analyzed two additional independent replicas of 1 million unique cDNA reads from the same blood draw. General findings and caveats noted by the study authors: Bulk unsorted PBMC profiling prevented conclusive comparison of naive and antigen-experienced compartments. Total diversity estimates from one million sequenced T cells were considered lower bounds and underestimates. As age increased, observed TCR beta diversity per million T cells dropped in a roughly linear way, and a significant reduction was already evident by age about 40. There was a strong correlation between observed TCR beta diversity and the percentage of naive T cells measured by flow cytometry. The CMV infection status of donors was not known, potentially confounding age-related changes in expanded clonotypes. The long-lived group showed more naive CD4+ T cells, fewer expanded clones and increased TCR diversity than the aged group, suggesting age selection.

The donors were 40 or so Caucasian individuals from Russia, aged 6 to 90 years, who were systemically healthy. Roughly 10 milliliters of peripheral blood were collected from each donor into EDTA-treated Vacutainer tubes. Ficoll-Paque density-gradient centrifugation was used to isolate PBMCs, with at least 6 million per sample. Total RNA was extracted from PBMCs with Trizol reagent, with at least 6 micrograms obtained per sample. For every donor, flow cytometry on a PBMC aliquot measured the percentage of naive CD45RAhigh/CD27high T cells. Library generation was performed with 5' RACE. A second PCR of about 6 to 11 cycles was performed with a sample-barcoded 5' primer and a J-beta primer mix. Each TCR beta cDNA molecule received a unique molecular identifier from a template-switch 5' adaptor carrying 12 random nucleotides. At least 3 million CDR3-containing paired-end reads were obtained from each sample. First-strand cDNA was synthesized from all RNA with the Mint cDNA synthesis kit, primed by a TRBC-specific oligonucleotide. All cDNA was treated with uracil-DNA glycosylase and then went through a first 18-cycle PCR with the universal primers M1SS and BC2_uni_R. On the authors' methods: Normalization of each sample was performed by random selection of 1 million high-quality reads, each carrying a distinct molecular identifier. Instead of being binned into consensus sequences, reads with shared molecular identifiers were discarded. MiTCR, run with a Q25 quality threshold and the strictest error-elimination algorithm, handled CDR3 identification, clonotype clustering and error correction. Lower-bound total TCR beta diversity was estimated with a nonparametric unseen species model using Euler transformation. TCRdb ran its own pipeline on the public reads, namely fastp trimming at Q25 and MiXCR clone calling, and kept in-frame beta chains. Each CDR3 protein appears once, grouped with its most common genes and DNA. TCRdb assigned the V and J calls; the authors' analysis was not used. This sample holds approximately 2,000,000 distinct CDR3 sequences; more than 35% were observed only once. The top ten hold roughly 23% of the sample.

The sequencing input was blood. The TCR originated in a human donor in good health. The chain employs TRBV10-3 and TRBJ1-2; the central 11 bases match TRBD1. The DNA reads as follows: TGTGCCATCAGTGAGTCGGGACAGGGGGATAGTGGCTACACCTTC. Translated, this gives CAISESGQGDSGYTF.